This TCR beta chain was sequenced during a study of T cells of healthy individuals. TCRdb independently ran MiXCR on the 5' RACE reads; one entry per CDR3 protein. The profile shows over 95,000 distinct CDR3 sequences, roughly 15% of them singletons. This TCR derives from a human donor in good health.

In nucleotides, the CDR3 is TGTGCCACCAGCAGAGCGGGACAGGGTTACGAGCAGTACTTC. Translation gives CATSRAGQGYEQYF. The chain employs TRBV15 and TRBJ2-7; 9 positions agree with TRBD1. Germline V CDR1 and CDR2: LNHNV, YYDKDF (reference sequence). The CDR3 has 14 residues. Trimming removed 1 base from V and 4 bases from J; junction bases left unmatched: 2. Variable domain in full (rest from reference TRBV15 and TRBJ2-7): DAMVIQNPRYQVTQFGKPVTLSCSQTLNHNVMYWYQQKSSQAPKLLFHYYDKDFNNEADTPDNFQSRRPNTSFCFLDIRSPGLGDTAMYLCATSRAGQGYEQYFGPGTRLTVT.